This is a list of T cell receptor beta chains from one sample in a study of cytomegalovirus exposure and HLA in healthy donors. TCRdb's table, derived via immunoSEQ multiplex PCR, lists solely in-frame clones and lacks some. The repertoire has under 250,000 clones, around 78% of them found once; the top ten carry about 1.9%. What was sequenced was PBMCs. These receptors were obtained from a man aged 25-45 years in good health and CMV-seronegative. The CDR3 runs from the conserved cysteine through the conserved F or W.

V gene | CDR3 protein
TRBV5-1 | CASSSGQGVYNEQFF
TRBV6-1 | CASSDTAYSNQPQHF
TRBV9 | CASSGGAGTGGGEQFF
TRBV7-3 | CASSVGLAGFPGTDTQYF
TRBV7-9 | CASSFKGATNTGELFF
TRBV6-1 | CASSETLGGGQPQHF
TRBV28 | CASSLSRSGNQPQHF
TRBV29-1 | CSVEGGRGADTQYF
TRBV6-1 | CASSENQGAGEKLFF
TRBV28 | CASSFASGNYEQYF
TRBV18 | CASSPGQNPNYGYTF
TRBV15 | CATSRDPLNEQYF
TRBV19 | CASNNRGQYNEQFF
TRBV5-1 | CASSLRGETQYF
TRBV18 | CASSPGHLNQPQHF
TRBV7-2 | CASTTIQGAITDTQYF
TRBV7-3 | CASSIRPGLAGPEDNEQFF
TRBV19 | CASSISAYNEQFF
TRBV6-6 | CASSYTGQGSGNTIYF
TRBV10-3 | CAISDGLAGGGQETQYF
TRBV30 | CAWSVGGYRGYEQYF
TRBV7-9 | CASGASRRGTDTQYF
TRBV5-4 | CASSPSQGRDTIYF